These 5 T cell receptor beta chains were all obtained from the same sample, sequenced in a study of vaccination effects on CD4 cells after COVID-19. ViraFEST used viral peptide pools to expand antigen-specific CD4+ T cells before sequencing. Scientists isolated CD4+ T cells after an approximately 9-day culture period ended. The person's infection with SARS-CoV-2, confirmed by PCR, took place between March and December 2020. What these receptors recognize is not known. Using immunoSEQ multiplex PCR, the repertoire was profiled, and TCRdb retains in-frame clones only, with some absent. This table has tens of thousands of clones, 60% to 80% appearing once. Material: CD4+ T cells from PBMCs cultured with SARS-CoV-2 spike peptides, obtained before COVID-19 vaccination. These receptors came from a human donor who had a prior SARS-CoV-2 infection.

The V and J genes are TRBV4-3 and TRBJ2-3; TRBD2 aligns across 9 bases. CDR1 and CDR2 (germline): LGHNA, YSLEER. The CDR3 runs to 15 residues. Germline trimming cut 4 bases from V and 1 base from J; bases unmatched to any gene: 3. This chain's CDR3 is CASSPWTSGTDTQYF. The CDR3 coding sequence is TGCGCCAGCAGCCCTTGGACTAGCGGCACAGATACGCAGTATTTT.

This clone was seen a few times. The chain couples TRBV11-3 to TRBJ2-7; 8 bases line up with TRBD2. The germline V gene encodes CDR1 SGHNT and CDR2 YENEEA. This CDR3 spans 16 amino acids. J was trimmed by 1 base and V by 4 bases; bases with no gene match: 9. CDR3 amino acids: CASSYFGTSPSYEQYF. Written as DNA, the CDR3 is TGTGCCAGCAGCTATTTCGGGACTAGTCCTTCCTACGAGCAGTACTTC.

V gene TRBV6-2 or TRBV6-3 combines with J gene TRBJ2-7, with 14 bases matching TRBD2. Germline loops: CDR1 MNHEY, CDR2 SVGEGT. Trimming cost V 6 bases and J 3 bases; bases outside gene matches: 4. CDR3 size: 15 residues. The CDR3 DNA follows: TGTGCCAGCAGCCGACTAGCGGGAGGGCTCTACGAGCAGTACTTC. Translated, it gives CASSRLAGGLYEQYF.

The chain uses TRBV4-1 and TRBJ2-6, with 7 bases aligning to TRBD1. Germline CDR1 and CDR2: MGHRA and YSYEKL. J gave up 0 bases and V 0 bases, and 14 bases lay outside the gene matches. The CDR3 runs to 21 residues. CDR3 nucleotides: TGCGCCAGCAGCCAAGAGGTCTTCCCAGGGGGAACCCCCTCTGGGGCCAACGTCCTGACTTTC. This translates into CASSQEVFPGGTPSGANVLTF.

The chain links TRBV4-3 to TRBJ1-4; unclear D gene. The CDR3 extends over 15 amino acids. Trimming removed 0 bases at V and 3 bases at J, with 8 bases between. The germline V gene encodes CDR1 LGHNA and CDR2 YSLEER. The CDR3 DNA reads as TGCGCCAGCAGCCAAGAGGCACCTCCTAATGAAAAACTGTTTTTT. Protein sequence: CASSQEAPPNEKLFF.